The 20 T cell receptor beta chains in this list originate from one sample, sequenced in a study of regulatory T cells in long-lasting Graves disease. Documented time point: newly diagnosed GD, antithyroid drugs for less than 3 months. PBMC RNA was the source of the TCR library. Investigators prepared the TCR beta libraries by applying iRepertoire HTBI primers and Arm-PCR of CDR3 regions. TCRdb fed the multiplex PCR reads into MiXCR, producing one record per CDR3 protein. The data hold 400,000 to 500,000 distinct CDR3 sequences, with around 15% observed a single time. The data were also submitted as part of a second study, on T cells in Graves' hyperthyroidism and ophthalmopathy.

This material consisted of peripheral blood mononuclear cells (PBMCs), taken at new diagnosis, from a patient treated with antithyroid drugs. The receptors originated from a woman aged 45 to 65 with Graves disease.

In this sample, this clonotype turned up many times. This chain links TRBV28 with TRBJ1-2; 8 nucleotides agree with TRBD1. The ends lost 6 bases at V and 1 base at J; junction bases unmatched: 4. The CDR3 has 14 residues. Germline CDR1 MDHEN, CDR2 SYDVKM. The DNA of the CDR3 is TGTGCCAGCAGCCAGGGGGCGGATAACTATGGCTACACCTTC. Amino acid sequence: CASSQGADNYGYTF.

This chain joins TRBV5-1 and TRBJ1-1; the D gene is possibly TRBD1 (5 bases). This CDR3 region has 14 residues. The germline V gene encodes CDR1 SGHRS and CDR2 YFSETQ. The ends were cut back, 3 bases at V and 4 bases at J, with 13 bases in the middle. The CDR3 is CASSSGRGPTEAFF. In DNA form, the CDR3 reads TGCGCCAGCAGCTCGGGAAGGGGTCCCACTGAAGCTTTCTTT. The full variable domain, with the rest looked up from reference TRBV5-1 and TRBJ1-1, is KAGVTQTPRYLIKTRGQQVTLSCSPISGHRSVSWYQQTPGQGLQFLFEYFSETQRNKGNFPGRFSGRQFSNSRSEMNVSTLELGDSALYLCASSSGRGPTEAFFGQGTRLTVV.

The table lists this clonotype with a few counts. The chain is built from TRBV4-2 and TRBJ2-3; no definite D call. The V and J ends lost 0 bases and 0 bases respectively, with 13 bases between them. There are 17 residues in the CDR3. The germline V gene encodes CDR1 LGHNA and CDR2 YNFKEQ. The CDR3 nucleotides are TGTGCCAGCAGCCAAGAAATTACCGTCGCTAGCACAGATACGCAGTATTTT. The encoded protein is CASSQEITVASTDTQYF.

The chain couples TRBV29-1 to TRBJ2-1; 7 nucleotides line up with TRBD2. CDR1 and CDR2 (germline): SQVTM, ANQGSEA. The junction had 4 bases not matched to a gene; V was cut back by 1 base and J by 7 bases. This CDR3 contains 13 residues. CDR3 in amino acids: CSVEGGRENEQFF. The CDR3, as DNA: TGCAGCGTTGAAGGAGGGCGGGAGAATGAGCAGTTCTTC.

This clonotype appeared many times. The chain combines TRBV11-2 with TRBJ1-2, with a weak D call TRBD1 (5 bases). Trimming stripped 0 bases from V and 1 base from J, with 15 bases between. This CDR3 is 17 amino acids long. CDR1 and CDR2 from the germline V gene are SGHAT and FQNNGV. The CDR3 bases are TGTGCCAGCAGCTTAGATTGGCAAGCGGGACTTAACTATGGCTACACCTTC. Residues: CASSLDWQAGLNYGYTF.

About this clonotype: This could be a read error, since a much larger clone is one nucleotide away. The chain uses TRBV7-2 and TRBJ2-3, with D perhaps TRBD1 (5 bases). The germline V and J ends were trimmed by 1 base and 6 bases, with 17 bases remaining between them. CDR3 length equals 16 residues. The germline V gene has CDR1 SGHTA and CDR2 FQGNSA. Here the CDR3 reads CTSSLGQLTLPDTQYF. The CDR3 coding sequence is TGTACCAGCAGCTTAGGACAGTTGACCCTCCCCGATACGCAGTATTTT.

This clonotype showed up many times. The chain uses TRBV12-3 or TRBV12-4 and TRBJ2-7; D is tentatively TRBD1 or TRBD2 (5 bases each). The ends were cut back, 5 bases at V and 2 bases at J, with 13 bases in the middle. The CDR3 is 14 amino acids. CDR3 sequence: CASSPDTGPYEQYF. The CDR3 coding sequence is TGTGCCAGCAGTCCCGACACGGGACCCTACGAGCAGTACTTC.

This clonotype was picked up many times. The CDR3 DNA reads as TGTGCCAGCAGCTTAAGGACTAGCGGCCATGAGCAGTTCTTC. This encodes CASSLRTSGHEQFF. This rearrangement joins TRBV11-2 to TRBJ2-1; 10 nucleotides line up with TRBD2. Germline CDR1 SGHAT, CDR2 FQNNGV. V shed 2 bases and J 8 bases; nucleotides not matched to a gene: 3. There are 14 residues in the CDR3. The full variable domain, with the rest looked up from reference TRBV11-2 and TRBJ2-1, is EAGVAQSPRYKIIEKRQSVAFWCNPISGHATLYWYQQILGQGPKLLIQFQNNGVVDDSQLPKDRFSAERLKGVDSTLKIQPAKLEDSAVYLCASSLRTSGHEQFFGPGTRLTVL.

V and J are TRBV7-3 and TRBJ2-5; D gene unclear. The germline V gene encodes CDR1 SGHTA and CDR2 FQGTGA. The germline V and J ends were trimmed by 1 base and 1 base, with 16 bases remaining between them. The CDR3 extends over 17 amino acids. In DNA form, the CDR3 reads TGTGCCAGCAGCTTAAGTGGGTCCGGGTCGATCCAAGAGACCCAGTACTTC. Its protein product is CASSLSGSGSIQETQYF. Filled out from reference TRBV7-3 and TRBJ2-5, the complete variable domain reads GAGVSQTPSNKVTEKGKYVELRCDPISGHTALYWYRQSLGQGPEFLIYFQGTGAADDSGLPNDRFFAVRPEGSVSTLKIQRTERGDSAVYLCASSLSGSGSIQETQYFGPGTRLLVL.

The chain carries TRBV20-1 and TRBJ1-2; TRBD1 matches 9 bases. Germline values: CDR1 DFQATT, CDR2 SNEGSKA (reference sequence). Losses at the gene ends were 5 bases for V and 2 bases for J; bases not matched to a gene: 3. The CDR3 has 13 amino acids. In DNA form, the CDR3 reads TGCAGTGCTGGGACAGGGTGGAACTATGGCTACACCTTC. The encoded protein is CSAGTGWNYGYTF.

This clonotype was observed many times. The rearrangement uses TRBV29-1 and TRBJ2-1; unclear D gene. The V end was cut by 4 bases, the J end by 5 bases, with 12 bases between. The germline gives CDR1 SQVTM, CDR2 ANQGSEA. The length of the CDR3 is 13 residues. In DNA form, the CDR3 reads TGCAGCGTTGCGGGCAGGCTACACAATGAGCAGTTCTTC. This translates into CSVAGRLHNEQFF.

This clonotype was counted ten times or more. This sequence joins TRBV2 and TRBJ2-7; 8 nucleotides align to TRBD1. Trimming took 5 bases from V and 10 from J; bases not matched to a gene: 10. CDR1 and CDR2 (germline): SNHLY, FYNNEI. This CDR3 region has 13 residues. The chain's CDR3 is CASSPDRETEQYF. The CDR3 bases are TGTGCCAGCAGTCCGGACAGGGAAACGGAACAGTACTTC.

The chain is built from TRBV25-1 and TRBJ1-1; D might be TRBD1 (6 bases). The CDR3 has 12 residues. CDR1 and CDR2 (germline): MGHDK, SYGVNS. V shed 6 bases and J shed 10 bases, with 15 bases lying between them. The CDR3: CASSIAGGRAFF. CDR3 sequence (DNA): TGTGCCAGCAGCATAGCCGGGGGGCGAGCTTTCTTT.

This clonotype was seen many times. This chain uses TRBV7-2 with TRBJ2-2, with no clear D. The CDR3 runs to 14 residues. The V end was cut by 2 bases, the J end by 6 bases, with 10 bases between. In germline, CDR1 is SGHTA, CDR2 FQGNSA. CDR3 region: CASSLNLGSGELFF. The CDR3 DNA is TGTGCCAGCAGCTTAAATTTGGGTTCCGGGGAGCTGTTTTTT. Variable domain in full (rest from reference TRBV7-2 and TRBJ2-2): GAGVSQSPSNKVTEKGKDVELRCDPISGHTALYWYRQSLGQGLEFLIYFQGNSAPDKSGLPSDRFSAERTGGSVSTLTIQRTQQEDSAVYLCASSLNLGSGELFFGEGSRLTVL.

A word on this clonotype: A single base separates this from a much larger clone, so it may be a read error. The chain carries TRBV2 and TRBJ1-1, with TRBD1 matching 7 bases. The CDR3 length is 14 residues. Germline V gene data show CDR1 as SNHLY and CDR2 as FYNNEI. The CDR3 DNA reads TGTGCCAGCAGTGAGCAGGGGGTGAACGCTGAAGCTTTCTTT. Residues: CASSEQGVNAEAFF.

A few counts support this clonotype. For the CDR3, the DNA is TGCAGTGCTCACAGGGGCTATGAGCAGTTCTTC. This sequence encodes CSAHRGYEQFF. The chain joins TRBV20-1 to TRBJ2-1; 7 bases align to TRBD1. The J segment lost 8 bases and the V segment lost 5 bases, leaving 3 bases of the junction unmatched. The CDR3 has 11 residues. CDR1 and CDR2 from the germline V gene are DFQATT and SNEGSKA (reference sequence).

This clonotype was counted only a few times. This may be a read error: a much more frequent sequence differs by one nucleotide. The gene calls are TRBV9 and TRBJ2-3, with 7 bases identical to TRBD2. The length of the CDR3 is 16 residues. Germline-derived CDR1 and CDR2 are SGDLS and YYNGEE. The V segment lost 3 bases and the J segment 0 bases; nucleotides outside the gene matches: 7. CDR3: CASSGGGTSSTDTQYF. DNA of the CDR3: TGTGCCAGCAGCGGGGGGGGGACCAGTAGCACAGATACGCAGTATTTT.

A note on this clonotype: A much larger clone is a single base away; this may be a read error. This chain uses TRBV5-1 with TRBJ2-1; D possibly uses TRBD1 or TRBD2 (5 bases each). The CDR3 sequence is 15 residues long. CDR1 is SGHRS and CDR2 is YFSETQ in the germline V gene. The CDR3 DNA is TGTGCCAGGAGCTCCTCCGGGGCCCGATACAATGAGCAGTTCTTC. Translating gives CARSSSGARYNEQFF.

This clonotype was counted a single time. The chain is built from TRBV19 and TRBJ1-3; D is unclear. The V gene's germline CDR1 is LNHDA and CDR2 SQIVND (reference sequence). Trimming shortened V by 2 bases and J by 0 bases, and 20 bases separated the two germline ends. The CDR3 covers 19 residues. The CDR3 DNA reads TGTGCCAGTAGTATAAGCTCTAACGGTGAACCAGTCTCTGGAAACACCATATATTTT. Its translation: CASSISSNGEPVSGNTIYF.

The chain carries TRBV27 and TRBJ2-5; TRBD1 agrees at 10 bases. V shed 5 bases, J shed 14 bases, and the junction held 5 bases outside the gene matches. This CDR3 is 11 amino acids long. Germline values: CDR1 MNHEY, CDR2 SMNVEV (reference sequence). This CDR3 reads CASSRQGAFYF. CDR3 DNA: TGTGCCAGCAGTCGACAGGGGGCTTTTTACTTC.